This T cell receptor beta chain was captured by sequencing in a study of T cells in localized non-small cell lung cancer. V lost 7 bases and J lost 5, with 17 bases in between. This CDR3 is 15 amino acids long. Germline V lookup: CDR1 LNHDA, CDR2 SQIVND (reference sequence). Study results and caveats: Uninvolved adjacent lung had higher T cell clonality than tumor and all other tissues. Multi-region tumor sequencing was not done, so intratumor heterogeneity could not be excluded. Higher T cell density in the blood was associated with longer overall survival, whereas higher adjacent-lung clonality associated with shorter survival.

Measured with immunoSEQ multiplex PCR; TCRdb has only the in-frame clones, and not every one. The sample gives nearly 15,000 clones, more than 70% of which show up once; around 4.2% is in the top ten. For this clone: The antigen is undetermined.

This clonotype was obtained from a woman between 40 and 69 years old with stage I lung adenocarcinoma. Here the sequenced sample was peripheral blood, taken before any cancer treatment. The chain combines TRBV19 with TRBJ2-2, with D possibly being TRBD2 (5 bases). CDR3 nucleotides: TGTGCCAGTAAACCCCTGGGAGCGACAACCGGGGAGCTGTTTTTT. Its translation is CASKPLGATTGELFF.